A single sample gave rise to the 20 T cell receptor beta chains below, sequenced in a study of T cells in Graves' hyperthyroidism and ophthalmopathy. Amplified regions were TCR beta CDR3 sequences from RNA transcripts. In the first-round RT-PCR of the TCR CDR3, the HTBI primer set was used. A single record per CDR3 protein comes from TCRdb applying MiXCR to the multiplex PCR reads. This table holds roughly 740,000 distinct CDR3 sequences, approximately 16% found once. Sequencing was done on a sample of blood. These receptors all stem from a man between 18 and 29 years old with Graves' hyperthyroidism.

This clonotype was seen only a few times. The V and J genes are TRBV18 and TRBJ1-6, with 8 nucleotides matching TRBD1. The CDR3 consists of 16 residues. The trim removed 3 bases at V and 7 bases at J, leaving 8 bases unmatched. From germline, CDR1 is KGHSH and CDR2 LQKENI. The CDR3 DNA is TGTGCCAGCTCACCGACGACAGGGGCGTTGAATTCACCCCTCCACTTT. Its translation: CASSPTTGALNSPLHF. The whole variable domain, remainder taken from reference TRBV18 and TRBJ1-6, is NAGVMQNPRHLVRRRGQEARLRCSPMKGHSHVYWYRQLPEEGLKFMVYLQKENIIDESGMPKERFSAEFPKEGPSILRIQQVVRGDSAAYFCASSPTTGALNSPLHFGNGTRLTVT.

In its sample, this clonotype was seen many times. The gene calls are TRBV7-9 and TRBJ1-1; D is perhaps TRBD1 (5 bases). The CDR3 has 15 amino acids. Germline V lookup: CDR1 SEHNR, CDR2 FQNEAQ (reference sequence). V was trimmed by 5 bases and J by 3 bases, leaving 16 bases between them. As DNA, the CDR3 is TGTGCCAGCAGCCCGAAGGGACCGACGTACACTGAAGCTTTCTTT. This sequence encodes CASSPKGPTYTEAFF.

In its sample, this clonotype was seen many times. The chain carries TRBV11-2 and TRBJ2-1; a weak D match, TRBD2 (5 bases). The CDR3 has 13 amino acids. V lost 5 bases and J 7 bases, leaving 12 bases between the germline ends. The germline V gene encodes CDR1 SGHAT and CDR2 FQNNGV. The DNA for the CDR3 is TGTGCCAGCAGCATTGGACTCGTAAATGAGCAGTTCTTC. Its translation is CASSIGLVNEQFF.

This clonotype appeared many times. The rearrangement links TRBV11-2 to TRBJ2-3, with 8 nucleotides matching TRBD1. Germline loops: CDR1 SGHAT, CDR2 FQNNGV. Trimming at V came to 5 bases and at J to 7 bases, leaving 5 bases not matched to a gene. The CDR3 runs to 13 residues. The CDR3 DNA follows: TGTGCCAGCAGCCTGGACAGGGCGAATACGCAGTATTTT. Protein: CASSLDRANTQYF.

CDR3 in amino acids: CSARPQAFF. CDR3 DNA: TGCAGTGCTAGGCCCCAAGCTTTCTTT. V gene TRBV20-1 combines with J gene TRBJ1-1; no firm D call. This CDR3 region has 9 residues. V was shortened by 3 bases and J by 9 bases, with 5 bases between the two germline ends. The germline gives CDR1 DFQATT, CDR2 SNEGSKA (reference sequence).

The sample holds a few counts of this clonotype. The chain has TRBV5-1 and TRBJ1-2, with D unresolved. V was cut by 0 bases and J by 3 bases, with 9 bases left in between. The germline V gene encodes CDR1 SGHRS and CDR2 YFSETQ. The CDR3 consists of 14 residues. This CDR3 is CASSLVGLDYGYTF. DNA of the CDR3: TGCGCCAGCAGCTTGGTAGGTCTCGACTATGGCTACACCTTC.

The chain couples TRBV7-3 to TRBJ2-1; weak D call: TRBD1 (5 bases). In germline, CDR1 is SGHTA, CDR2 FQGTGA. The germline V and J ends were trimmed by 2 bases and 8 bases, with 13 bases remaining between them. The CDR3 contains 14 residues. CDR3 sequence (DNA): TGTGCCAGCAGCTTATTTGCAGGGAAGCATGAGCAGTTCTTC. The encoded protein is CASSLFAGKHEQFF.

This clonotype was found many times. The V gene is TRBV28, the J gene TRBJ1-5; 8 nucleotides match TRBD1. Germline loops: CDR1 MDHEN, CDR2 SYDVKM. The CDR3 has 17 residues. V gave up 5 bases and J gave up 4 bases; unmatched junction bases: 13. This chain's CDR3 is CASSRPLRGRGNQPQHF. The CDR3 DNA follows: TGTGCCAGCAGTCGACCCCTCAGGGGGCGCGGTAATCAGCCCCAGCATTTT. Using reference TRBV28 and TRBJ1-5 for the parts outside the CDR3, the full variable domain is DVKVTQSSRYLVKRTGEKVFLECVQDMDHENMFWYRQDPGLGLRLIYFSYDVKMKEKGDIPEGYSVSREKKERFSLILESASTNQTSMYLCASSRPLRGRGNQPQHFGDGTRLSIL.

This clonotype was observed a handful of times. This CDR3 is CASSLPDVTIAIDWYEQYF. In nucleotides, the CDR3 is TGTGCCAGCAGCTTACCCGACGTCACTATAGCGATTGATTGGTACGAGCAGTACTTC. The rearrangement links TRBV11-2 to TRBJ2-7; D may be TRBD2 (5 bases). The CDR3 extends over 19 amino acids. V was clipped by 2 bases and J by 4 bases, with 27 bases between them. The germline CDR1 and CDR2 sequences are SGHAT and FQNNGV.

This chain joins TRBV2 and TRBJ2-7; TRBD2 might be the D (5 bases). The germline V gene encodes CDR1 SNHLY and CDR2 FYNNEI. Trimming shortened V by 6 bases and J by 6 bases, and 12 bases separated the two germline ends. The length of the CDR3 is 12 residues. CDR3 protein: CASREDLSEQYF. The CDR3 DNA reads TGTGCCAGCAGGGAGGACCTATCCGAGCAGTACTTC.

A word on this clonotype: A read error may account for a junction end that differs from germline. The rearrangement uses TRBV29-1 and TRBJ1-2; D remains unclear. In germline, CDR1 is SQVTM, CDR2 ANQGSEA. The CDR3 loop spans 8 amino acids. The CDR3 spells CSVEGGSF. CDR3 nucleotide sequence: TGCAGCGTTGAAGGGGGTTCCTTC.

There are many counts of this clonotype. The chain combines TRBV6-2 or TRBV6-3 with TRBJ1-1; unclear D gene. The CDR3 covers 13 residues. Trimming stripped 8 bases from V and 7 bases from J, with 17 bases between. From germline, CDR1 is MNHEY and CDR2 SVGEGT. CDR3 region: CASVLGTTSEAFF. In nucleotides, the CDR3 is TGTGCCAGCGTCTTAGGTACAACAAGTGAAGCTTTCTTT.

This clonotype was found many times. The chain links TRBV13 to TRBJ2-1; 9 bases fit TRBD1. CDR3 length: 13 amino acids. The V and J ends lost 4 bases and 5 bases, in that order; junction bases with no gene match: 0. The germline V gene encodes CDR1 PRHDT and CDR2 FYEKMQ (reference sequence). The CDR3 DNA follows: TGTGCCAGCAGCTGGACAGGGGACAATGAGCAGTTCTTC. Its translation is CASSWTGDNEQFF.

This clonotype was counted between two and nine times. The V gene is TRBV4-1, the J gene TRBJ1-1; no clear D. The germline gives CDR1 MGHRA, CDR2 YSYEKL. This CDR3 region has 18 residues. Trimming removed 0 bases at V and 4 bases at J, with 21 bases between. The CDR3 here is CASSQEGRAEAWGTEAFF. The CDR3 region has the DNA TGCGCCAGCAGCCAAGAAGGTCGGGCAGAAGCTTGGGGCACTGAAGCTTTCTTT.

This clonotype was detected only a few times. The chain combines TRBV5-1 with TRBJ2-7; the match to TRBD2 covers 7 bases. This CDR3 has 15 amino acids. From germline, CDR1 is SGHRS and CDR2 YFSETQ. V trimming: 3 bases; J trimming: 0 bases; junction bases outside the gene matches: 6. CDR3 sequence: CASSYRVAGSYEQYF. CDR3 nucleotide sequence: TGCGCCAGCAGCTATCGAGTAGCGGGCTCCTACGAGCAGTACTTC. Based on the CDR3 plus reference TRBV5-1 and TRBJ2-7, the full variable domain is KAGVTQTPRYLIKTRGQQVTLSCSPISGHRSVSWYQQTPGQGLQFLFEYFSETQRNKGNFPGRFSGRQFSNSRSEMNVSTLELGDSALYLCASSYRVAGSYEQYFGPGTRLTVT.

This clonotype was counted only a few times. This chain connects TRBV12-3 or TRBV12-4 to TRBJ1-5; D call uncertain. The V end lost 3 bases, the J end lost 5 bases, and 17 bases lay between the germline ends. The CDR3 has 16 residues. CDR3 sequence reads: CASSFNAPGLDQPQHF. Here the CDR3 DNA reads TGTGCCAGCAGTTTTAATGCTCCGGGCCTAGATCAGCCCCAGCATTTT.

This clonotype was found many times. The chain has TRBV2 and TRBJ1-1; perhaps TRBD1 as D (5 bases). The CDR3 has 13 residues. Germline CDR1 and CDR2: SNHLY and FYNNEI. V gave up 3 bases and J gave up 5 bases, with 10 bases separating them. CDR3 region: CASSEVEGTEAFF. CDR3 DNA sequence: TGTGCCAGCAGTGAGGTTGAGGGGACTGAAGCTTTCTTT. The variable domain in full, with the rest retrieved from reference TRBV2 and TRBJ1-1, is EPEVTQTPSHQVTQMGQEVILRCVPISNHLYFYWYRQILGQKVEFLVSFYNNEISEKSEIFDDQFSVERPDGSNFTLKIRSTKLEDSAMYFCASSEVEGTEAFFGQGTRLTVV.

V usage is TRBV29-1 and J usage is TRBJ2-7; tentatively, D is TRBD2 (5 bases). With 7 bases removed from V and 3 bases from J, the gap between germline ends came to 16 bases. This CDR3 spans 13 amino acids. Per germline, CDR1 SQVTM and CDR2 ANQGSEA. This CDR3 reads CSARTPDLYEQYF. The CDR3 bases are TGCAGCGCCAGGACTCCGGACCTCTACGAGCAGTACTTC.

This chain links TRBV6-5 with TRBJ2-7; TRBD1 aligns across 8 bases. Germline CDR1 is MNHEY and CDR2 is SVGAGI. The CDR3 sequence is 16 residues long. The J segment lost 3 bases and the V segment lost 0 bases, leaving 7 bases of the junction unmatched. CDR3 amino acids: CASSYSSTGGDYEQYF. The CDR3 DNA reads TGTGCCAGCAGTTACTCGAGCACAGGGGGAGACTACGAGCAGTACTTC.

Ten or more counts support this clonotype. CDR3 DNA: TGTGCCAGCAGTTTTCCCCGGACTAGCGGGAGGATCCACGAGCAGTACTTC. This encodes CASSFPRTSGRIHEQYF. The chain uses TRBV28 and TRBJ2-7; 14 bases fit TRBD2. Germline CDR1 is MDHEN and CDR2 is SYDVKM. Trimming removed 3 bases from V and 5 bases from J; junction bases left unmatched: 9. The CDR3 covers 17 residues. Full variable domain (rest looked up from reference TRBV28 and TRBJ2-7): DVKVTQSSRYLVKRTGEKVFLECVQDMDHENMFWYRQDPGLGLRLIYFSYDVKMKEKGDIPEGYSVSREKKERFSLILESASTNQTSMYLCASSFPRTSGRIHEQYFGPGTRLTVT.